The 28 T cell receptor beta chains listed next were all sequenced from one sample in a study of blood T cell repertoires in COVID-19. Sequencing used immunoSEQ multiplex PCR; TCRdb keeps in-frame clones, though not all of them. Of fewer than 450,000 clones in the sample, about 90% were seen once. The sample was peripheral blood. Receptor source: a woman younger than 35 who had recovered from COVID-19.

The V call is TRBV7-9, the J call TRBJ2-5; D unresolved. Trimming pared 2 bases from V and 4 bases from J, leaving 14 bases between. CDR3 length equals 15 residues. Germline CDR1 reads SEHNR; CDR2 reads FQNEAQ (reference sequence). CDR3 nucleotides: TGTGCCAGCAGCTTAATCCAGGCCTTGGGAGAGACCCAGTACTTC. Translation gives CASSLIQALGETQYF.

This rearrangement joins TRBV24-1 to TRBJ2-7, with a weak D call TRBD1 (6 bases). V was cut by 6 bases and J by 4 bases, with 12 bases left in between. This CDR3 is 13 amino acids long. Germline CDR1 is KGHDR and CDR2 is SFDVKD. Here the CDR3 DNA reads TGTGCCACCAGTTTCTCCAGGGGTTACGAGCAGTACGTC. This encodes CATSFSRGYEQYV.

The gene calls are TRBV6-6 and TRBJ1-2, with 7 positions matching TRBD1. The V gene end was trimmed by 4 bases and the J gene end by 4 bases; junction bases not matched to a gene: 3. The CDR3 loop spans 13 amino acids. Germline CDR1 MNHNY, CDR2 SVGAGI (reference sequence). DNA of the CDR3: TGTGCCAGCAGTTTAACAGGGGCCTATGGCTACACCTTC. Translated: CASSLTGAYGYTF.

The chain combines TRBV10-3 with TRBJ1-5; no reliable D call. The germline gives CDR1 ENHRY, CDR2 SYGVKD. The CDR3 runs 11 residues. V lost 8 bases, J lost 7 bases, and 9 bases lay in between. The CDR3 DNA reads TGTGCCATCGGTGCAGGACAGCCCCAGCATTTT. Residues: CAIGAGQPQHF.

The chain combines TRBV30 with TRBJ1-4, with 10 bases identical to TRBD1. The CDR3 runs to 13 residues. With 4 bases clipped from V and 5 bases from J, the junction kept 1 base outside the gene matches. Per the germline V gene, CDR1 is GTSNPN and CDR2 is SVGIG (reference sequence). This CDR3 is CAWTGQGNEKLFF. The CDR3 nucleotides are TGTGCCTGGACGGGACAGGGGAATGAAAAACTGTTTTTT.

The chain has TRBV25-1 and TRBJ1-1, with TRBD1 identical over 7 bases. With 1 base clipped from V and 0 bases from J, the junction kept 2 bases outside the gene matches. This CDR3 comprises 15 residues. Germline V gene lookup returns CDR1 MGHDK and CDR2 SYGVNS. CDR3 amino acids: CASSEWGQMNTEAFF. Written as DNA, the CDR3 is TGTGCCAGCAGTGAATGGGGACAGATGAACACTGAAGCTTTCTTT.

The chain links TRBV10-1 to TRBJ1-1; 7 bases are shared with TRBD1. Germline V CDR1 and CDR2: WNHNN, SYGVQD (reference sequence). V dropped 6 bases and J dropped 3; count of bases not matched to a gene: 7. The CDR3 spans 14 residues. This CDR3 reads CASRDRAEDTEAFF. In nucleotides, the CDR3 is TGCGCCAGCAGAGACAGGGCGGAGGACACTGAAGCTTTCTTT.

CDR3 bases: TGTGCCTGGAGTGGACCCCGACCGGGACAGGGGATCTGGGCCGGGGAGCTGTTTTTT. Translation gives CAWSGPRPGQGIWAGELFF. The chain recombines TRBV30 with TRBJ2-2; TRBD1 matches 10 bases. V shed 1 base and J 6 bases; nucleotides not matched to a gene: 17. CDR1 is GTSNPN, CDR2 SVGIG, per germline (reference sequence). The CDR3 is 19 amino acids.

This clone was detected only once. The chain recombines TRBV1 with TRBJ2-1; the D call of TRBD2 is as the table states it, not checked on the DNA. TRBV1 represents a pseudogene. The CDR3 sequence is 15 residues long. The CDR3 loop is CTSSRDQRESNEQFF. In DNA form, the CDR3 reads TGCACCAGCAGCCGAGACCAGCGGGAGTCTAATGAGCAGTTCTTC.

V gene TRBV7-9 combines with J gene TRBJ1-1; the D is unclear. The germline V gene encodes CDR1 SEHNR and CDR2 FQNEAQ (reference sequence). With 1 base removed from V and 10 bases from J, the gap between germline ends came to 13 bases. The length of the CDR3 is 13 residues. The CDR3 nucleotides read TGTGCCAGCAGCTTAGGAGGATCAGAACGAGCTTTCTTT. The encoded protein is CASSLGGSERAFF.

The J gene is TRBJ1-4, the V gene TRBV19; TRBD1 matches at 8 bases. The CDR3 is made up of 15 amino acids. Germline values: CDR1 LNHDA, CDR2 SQIVND (reference sequence). J gave up 6 bases and V 6 bases, and 9 bases lay outside the gene matches. CDR3 bases: TGTGCCAGTAGCGGGACGACAGGGGCGTATGAAAAACTGTTTTTT. Translation gives CASSGTTGAYEKLFF.

V usage is TRBV5-3 and J usage is TRBJ2-5; 13 bases align to TRBD2. Being an ORF, TRBV5-3 has a function that is uncertain. V trimming: 0 bases; J trimming: 5 bases; junction bases outside the gene matches: 7. The CDR3 spans 17 residues. This CDR3 is CARSLGPGLAGEETQYF. The CDR3 DNA sequence: TGTGCCAGAAGCTTGGGGCCTGGACTAGCGGGAGAGGAGACCCAGTACTTC.

In this sample, this clone turned up a few times. The rearrangement joins TRBV4-3 to TRBJ1-6; D call uncertain. CDR1 and CDR2 (germline): LGHNA, YSLEER. Trimming stripped 5 bases from V and 13 bases from J, with 15 bases between. The CDR3 has 13 amino acids. The CDR3: CASSVNTRGPLHF. In DNA, the CDR3 is TGCGCCAGCAGCGTAAACACCCGAGGCCCCCTCCACTTT.

The rearrangement uses TRBV7-9 and TRBJ2-3; 13 positions match TRBD2. The V gene end was trimmed by 3 bases and the J gene end by 2 bases; junction bases not matched to a gene: 2. This CDR3 region has 16 residues. CDR1 and CDR2 (germline): SEHNR, FQNEAQ (reference sequence). The CDR3 DNA reads TGTGCCAGCAGCTTCGGGACTAGCGGGACCACAGATACGCAGTATTTT. It encodes CASSFGTSGTTDTQYF.

The chain links TRBV5-6 to TRBJ2-7; TRBD1 matches 7 bases. Germline CDR1 SGHDT, CDR2 YYEEEE. J lost 0 bases, V lost 4 bases, and 7 bases had no gene match. The CDR3 has 15 amino acids. The CDR3: CASSPTGQSSYEQYV. The CDR3 DNA reads TGTGCCAGCAGCCCCACGGGACAGAGCTCCTACGAGCAGTACGTC.

This clone is judged medium-sized (0.01 to 0.1%). The V gene is TRBV5-6, the J gene TRBJ1-2; D is uncertain. V was cut by 0 bases and J by 4 bases, with 7 bases left in between. This CDR3 contains 13 residues. Looked up from germline, CDR1 is SGHDT and CDR2 is YYEEEE. CDR3 amino acids: CASSLGGRYGYTF. The CDR3 DNA follows: TGTGCCAGCAGCTTGGGTGGGCGCTATGGCTACACCTTC.

The V call is TRBV9, the J call TRBJ2-7; 8 bases agree with TRBD1. The CDR3 totals 14 residues. After removal of 0 bases from V and 5 bases from J, the junction contained 4 bases not matched to a gene. The germline gives CDR1 SGDLS, CDR2 YYNGEE. This CDR3 reads CASSVGAGGDEQYV. CDR3 in DNA: TGTGCCAGCAGCGTAGGGGCAGGGGGCGACGAGCAGTACGTC.

V gene TRBV10-1 combines with J gene TRBJ2-3, with TRBD2 matching over 13 bases. Germline V gives CDR1 WNHNN, CDR2 SYGVQD (reference sequence). V trimming: 7 bases; J trimming: 5 bases; junction bases outside the gene matches: 6. The CDR3 covers 15 residues. CDR3 nucleotide sequence: TGCGCCAGCAACGGGACTAGCGGGATAGAAGATACGCAGTATTTT. Translated: CASNGTSGIEDTQYF.

The chain uses TRBV4-3 and TRBJ1-2; weak D call: TRBD1 (6 bases). Germline V gene sequence: CDR1 LGHNA, CDR2 YSLEER. The CDR3 spans 15 residues. V lost 5 bases and J 2 bases, leaving 15 bases between the germline ends. The CDR3 loop is CASSTYGTGNYGYTF. CDR3 bases: TGCGCCAGCAGCACCTATGGAACAGGGAACTATGGCTACACCTTC.

In its sample, this clone was seen once. The DNA of the CDR3 is TGTGCCAGCAGCCACCTTGGTGGCCCCCCGGGGGAGCAGTTCTTC. It yields the protein CASSHLGGPPGEQFF. This chain connects TRBV14 to TRBJ2-1; weak D call: TRBD2 (5 bases). V lost 3 bases, J lost 10 bases, and 19 bases lay in between. Germline V gene data show CDR1 as SGHDN and CDR2 as FVKESK. The CDR3 sequence is 15 residues long. The variable domain in full, completed from reference TRBV14 and TRBJ2-1, reads EAGVTQFPSHSVIEKGQTVTLRCDPISGHDNLYWYRRVMGKEIKFLLHFVKESKQDESGMPNNRFLAERTGGTYSTLKVQPAELEDSGVYFCASSHLGGPPGEQFFGPGTRLTVL.

The gene calls are TRBV9 and TRBJ2-3; D is possibly TRBD2 (6 bases). Germline V gene lookup returns CDR1 SGDLS and CDR2 YYNGEE. Trimming left V 3 bases short and J 3 bases short, with 14 bases between. CDR3 size: 15 residues. The CDR3, as DNA: TGTGCCAGCAGCGCCCGCGGGATTGTGACAGATACGCAGTATTTT. The encoded protein is CASSARGIVTDTQYF.

This CDR3 is CASSQGGYYGYTF. The CDR3 region has the DNA TGTGCCAGCAGCCAAGGAGGGTACTATGGCTACACCTTC. V is TRBV14 and J is TRBJ1-2; no clear D. Trimming took 1 base from V and 3 from J, leaving 6 bases between them. Germline CDR1 is SGHDN and CDR2 is FVKESK. The CDR3 covers 13 residues.

The rearrangement links TRBV7-2 to TRBJ2-7; no clear D gene. With 3 bases removed from V and 1 base from J, the gap between germline ends came to 10 bases. This CDR3 spans 14 amino acids. The germline CDR1 and CDR2 sequences are SGHTA and FQGNSA. The CDR3 is CASSFLAESYEQYV. The CDR3 coding sequence is TGTGCCAGCAGCTTTCTGGCCGAATCCTACGAGCAGTACGTC.

This chain connects TRBV24-1 to TRBJ2-3, with D perhaps matching TRBD1 (5 bases). This CDR3 has 16 residues. V lost 5 bases, J lost 2 bases, and 16 bases lay in between. Germline V gene sequence: CDR1 KGHDR, CDR2 SFDVKD. CDR3 loop: CATSGSTGEVTDTQYF. CDR3 nucleotides: TGTGCCACCAGTGGAAGTACAGGAGAAGTCACAGATACGCAGTATTTT.

V and J are TRBV7-8 and TRBJ2-3; TRBD2 matches 12 bases. V lost 5 bases and J lost 6; bases outside the gene matches: 15. CDR3 length: 18 residues. In germline, CDR1 is SGHVS, CDR2 FQNEAQ. Here the CDR3 reads CASSLGLAGLGAGDTQYF. CDR3 DNA sequence: TGTGCCAGCAGCCTAGGACTAGCGGGGTTGGGGGCGGGGGATACGCAGTATTTT.

The V gene is TRBV5-1, the J gene TRBJ2-7; TRBD1 matches 9 bases. From germline, CDR1 is SGHRS and CDR2 YFSETQ. This CDR3 region has 16 residues. The V and J ends lost 0 bases and 1 base, in that order; junction bases with no gene match: 5. CDR3 DNA: TGCGCCAGCAGCTTGGCGGGACAGGGTTTTTCCTACGAGCAGTACGTC. Translated: CASSLAGQGFSYEQYV.

In its sample, this clone was seen a few times. The CDR3: CASSLEGGDTEAFF. The DNA of the CDR3 is TGTGCCAGCAGCTTAGAGGGAGGGGACACTGAAGCTTTCTTT. The chain couples TRBV11-3 to TRBJ1-1; TRBD1 might be the D (5 bases). The germline gives CDR1 SGHNT, CDR2 YENEEA. The CDR3 contains 14 residues. V dropped 0 bases and J dropped 3 bases, with 8 bases sitting between them.

The rearrangement joins TRBV30 to TRBJ1-6; 8 nucleotides agree with TRBD1. The V segment lost 2 bases and the J segment 4 bases; nucleotides outside the gene matches: 4. CDR3 length: 15 amino acids. From germline, CDR1 is GTSNPN and CDR2 SVGIG (reference sequence). CDR3 coding DNA: TGTGCCTGGAGTCAAGGACAGGGTTATAATTCACCCCTCCACTTT. This sequence encodes CAWSQGQGYNSPLHF.